The TCR beta chain described here comes from a study of T cells in localized non-small cell lung cancer. Study-wide points: The appearance of a median approximately 55 of the top 100 tumor clones was seen in adjacent lung. Of the tissues analyzed, uninvolved adjacent lung showed maximal T cell clonality, greater than tumor. A raised T cell density in blood coincided with lengthier overall survival. Sequencing, confined to only one tumor region, leaves heterogeneity possible.

The CDR3 is 15 amino acids. Germline V gives CDR1 SGHDN, CDR2 FVKESK. Trimming removed 4 bases from V and 0 bases from J, with 10 bases in between. Some clones are missing from TCRdb's copy, which holds only in-frame ones; the method was immunoSEQ multiplex PCR. This table has about 3,000 clones, approximately 30% appearing once. Concerning this clone itself: No antigen is known for it.

The sample here was lung tumor tissue, taken before any cancer treatment. V gene TRBV14 combines with J gene TRBJ2-1; D unclear. The origin of this receptor is a female donor over 55 with stage II squamous cell lung carcinoma. The CDR3, as DNA: TGTGCCAGCAGCCTGTTGGGAAGCTCCTACAATGAGCAGTTCTTC. This gives the protein CASSLLGSSYNEQFF. The full variable domain, completed using reference TRBV14 and TRBJ2-1, is EAGVTQFPSHSVIEKGQTVTLRCDPISGHDNLYWYRRVMGKEIKFLLHFVKESKQDESGMPNNRFLAERTGGTYSTLKVQPAELEDSGVYFCASSLLGSSYNEQFFGPGTRLTVL.